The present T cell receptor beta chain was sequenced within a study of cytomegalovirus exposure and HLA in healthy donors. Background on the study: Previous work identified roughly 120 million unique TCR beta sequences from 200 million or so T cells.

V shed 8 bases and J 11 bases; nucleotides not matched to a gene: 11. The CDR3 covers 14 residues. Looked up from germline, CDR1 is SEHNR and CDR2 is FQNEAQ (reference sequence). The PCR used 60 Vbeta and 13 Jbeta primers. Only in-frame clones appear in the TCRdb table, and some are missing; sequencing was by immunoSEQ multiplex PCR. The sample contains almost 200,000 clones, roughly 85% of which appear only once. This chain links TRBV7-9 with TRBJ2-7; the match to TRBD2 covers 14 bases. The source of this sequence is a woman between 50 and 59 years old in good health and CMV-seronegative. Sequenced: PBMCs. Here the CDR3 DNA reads TGTGCCAGCGGCTCAGGGACTAGCGGGAGCTGGGAGTACTTC. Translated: CASGSGTSGSWEYF.